A single sample is the source of the 3 T cell receptor beta chains below, sequenced in a study of blood T cell repertoires in COVID-19. Libraries were prepared by immunoSEQ multiplex PCR; TCRdb keeps only in-frame clonotypes and omits some of them. The sample shows about 160,000 clones, approximately 81% of them seen only once. The material sequenced was peripheral blood. The receptors stem from a man aged 40-50 years with acute or convalescent COVID-19.

This chain connects TRBV9 to TRBJ2-5; 7 bases agree with TRBD2. V dropped 0 bases and J dropped 5; count of bases not matched to a gene: 7. The CDR3 is 15 amino acids. Germline loops: CDR1 SGDLS, CDR2 YYNGEE. CDR3 DNA sequence: TGTGCCAGCAGCGTAGAAGGACTAGTTGTGGAGACCCAGTACTTC. As protein: CASSVEGLVVETQYF.

J is TRBJ1-1 and V is TRBV9; a weak D match, TRBD1 (6 bases). The V end lost 3 bases, the J end lost 1 base, and 22 bases lay between the germline ends. CDR1 is SGDLS, CDR2 YYNGEE, per germline. The CDR3 runs 18 residues. The CDR3 here is CASSALDFSDRTNTEAFF. CDR3 sequence (DNA): TGTGCCAGCAGCGCACTAGACTTTAGCGACAGGACGAACACTGAAGCTTTCTTT.

The V call is TRBV9, the J call TRBJ1-2; D is unresolved. Germline V lookup: CDR1 SGDLS, CDR2 YYNGEE. The CDR3 contains 13 residues. V was trimmed by 2 bases and J by 7 bases, leaving 12 bases between them. CDR3 coding DNA: TGTGCCAGCAGCGTCCAGATCTGGAGTGGCTACACCTTC. This codes for CASSVQIWSGYTF.